The rows below give T cell receptor beta chains drawn from one sample of a study of T cell clonotyping in hematopoietic cell transplantation. The table came from immunoSEQ multiplex PCR; TCRdb's copy has only in-frame clones and leaves some out. This sample yields 37,000 or so clones, of which around 90% are seen a single time; under 2% belongs to the top ten. The sample comprised peripheral blood mononuclear cells. The origin of the receptors is a middle-aged woman in good health. Some clones in this sample may be carry-over from other donors' samples. CDR3s include the opening cysteine and the closing phenylalanine or tryptophan. A D gene is named only where the DNA matches it firmly. Size is omitted from some rows. Given values are once, few, many or a class for expanded clones.

d_call j_call v_call clone_size cdr3_nt cdr3_aa
TRBD1 TRBJ1-2 TRBV30 - TGTGCCTGGAGTGTAGGACAGGGGGTTACTCAGACCTTC CAWSVGQGVTQTF
- TRBJ1-3 TRBV30 - TGTGCCTGGAAGGCAACTGGAAACACCATATATTTT CAWKATGNTIYF
TRBD1 TRBJ2-7 TRBV5-1 - TGCGCCAGCAGCCCGACCGGGACAGACTCCTACGAGCAGTACTTC CASSPTGTDSYEQYF
- TRBJ2-1 TRBV6-6 - TGTGCCAGCAGACACGGAATGTCCTACAATGAGCAGTTCTTC CASRHGMSYNEQFF
TRBD2 TRBJ2-3 TRBV7-2 - TGTGCCAGCGGGCGGGAGGACGGCACAGATACGCAGTATTTT CASGREDGTDTQYF
- TRBJ2-3 TRBV29-1 - TGCAGCGTTTGGGAAGTTACAGATACGCAGTATTTT CSVWEVTDTQYF
- TRBJ1-1 TRBV7-8 - TGTGCCAGCGGCGGGGAGTTTACTGAAGCTTTCTTT CASGGEFTEAFF
- TRBJ2-1 TRBV7-7 once TGTGCTAGCAGCTCCGGAGGGGAGCAGTTCTTC CASSSGGEQFF
TRBD1 TRBJ2-3 TRBV28 - TGTGCCAGCAGCCCGGGACAGGGAGGCACAGATACGCAGTATTTT CASSPGQGGTDTQYF
TRBD1 TRBJ1-5 TRBV7-2 - TGTGCCAGCAGCTTAGTTTCGGGGCAGGGGGGTCAGCCCCAGCATTTT CASSLVSGQGGQPQHF
- TRBJ1-5 TRBV28 - TGTGCCAGCAGTTTAGATCAGCCCCAGCATTTT CASSLDQPQHF
- TRBJ2-7 TRBV28 - TGTGCCAGCAGTCCGACGGCAGGGTATGGTTTTAGCAAGCAGTACTTC CASSPTAGYGFSKQYF
- TRBJ1-1 TRBV7-8 - TGTGCCAGCAGCTTGGTCGCAGGCCTGGGAGCTTTCTTT CASSLVAGLGAFF
- TRBJ2-7 TRBV28 - TGTGCCAGCAGTTCTCTCTACGAGCAGTACTTC CASSSLYEQYF
TRBD2 TRBJ2-7 TRBV2 few TGTGCCAGCACTGAATGGACTAGCGGTTCCTCTTACGAGCAGTACTTC CASTEWTSGSSYEQYF
- TRBJ2-7 TRBV2 - TGTGCCAGCAGTGCCGAGCAGTACTTC CASSAEQYF
- TRBJ1-5 TRBV6-1 medium-sized TGTGCCAGCAATGCGGGGGTAGAGCGCAATCAGCCCCAGCATTTT CASNAGVERNQPQHF
- TRBJ2-7 TRBV25-1 - TGTGCCAGCAGTGACACCTTGGGGGGTTACGAGCAGTACTTC CASSDTLGGYEQYF
- TRBJ2-1 TRBV9 - TGTGCCAGCAGCGTACAGGCAGGGGCCTACAATGAGCAGTTCTTC CASSVQAGAYNEQFF
- TRBJ1-1 TRBV7-9 - TGTGCCAGCAGCCAGGCCCGAGGCAAATCGAACACTGAAGCTTTCTTT CASSQARGKSNTEAFF
- TRBJ2-5 TRBV19 - TGTGCCAGTAGTATAGATCTGGGGGTTGAGACCCAGTACTTC CASSIDLGVETQYF
- TRBJ2-5 TRBV4-1 - TGCGCCAGCAGCAGGAGTGGCGCAGACCAAGAGACCCAGTACTTC CASSRSGADQETQYF
TRBD2 TRBJ2-7 TRBV5-1 - TGCGCCAGCAGCTTGACTCTAGCGGGAGGCGAGCAGTACTTC CASSLTLAGGEQYF
- TRBJ2-3 TRBV7-8 - TGTGCCAGCAGCTCCATCGGGCTCACAGATACGCAGTATTTT CASSSIGLTDTQYF
- TRBJ1-4 TRBV28 - TGTGCCAGCAGTTTCGGTGGGATTAATGAAAAACTGTTTTTT CASSFGGINEKLFF
- TRBJ1-1 TRBV10-3 - TGTGCCATCAGGACTTCGAGGGACACTGAAGCTTTCTTT CAIRTSRDTEAFF
TRBD1 TRBJ2-1 TRBV6-5 - TGTGCCAGCATGATGGGACAGGGGCCCTACAATGAGCAGTTCTTC CASMMGQGPYNEQFF
TRBD1 TRBJ1-1 TRBV28 - TGTGCCAGCACCACGACAGGGGGCGTTACTGAAGCTTTCTTT CASTTTGGVTEAFF
- TRBJ1-1 TRBV30 - TGTGCCTGGCGGTGGACTGAGCTTGCAGAAGCTTTCTTT CAWRWTELAEAFF
TRBD2 TRBJ2-7 TRBV28 - TGTGCCAGCAGTTCAACTAGCGGGGGAGCCTACGAGCAGTACTTC CASSSTSGGAYEQYF
- TRBJ2-2 TRBV28 few TGTGCCAGCAGTTTATCACCCGGGGAGCTGTTTTTT CASSLSPGELFF
TRBD1 TRBJ1-1 TRBV6-6 - TGTGCCAGCAGTTACGCTGCAGCAGGGGGAGCTTTCTTT CASSYAAAGGAFF
TRBD1 TRBJ1-1 TRBV27 - TGTGCCAGCAGAATAGGGGGCAGCTCAATTGAAGCTTTCTTT CASRIGGSSIEAFF
- TRBJ1-2 TRBV7-9 - TGTGCCAGCAGCTTTTCTCAACTGGGGGGCTACACCTTC CASSFSQLGGYTF
- TRBJ2-3 TRBV28 - TGTGCCAGCAGGACTAGCACAGATACGCAGTATTTT CASRTSTDTQYF
TRBD1 TRBJ2-7 TRBV29-1 - TGCAGCGTGGGACAGATCCTGGGCGAGCAGTACTTC CSVGQILGEQYF
- TRBJ2-7 TRBV11-3 - TGTGCCAGCAGCCCCACCCTCAGGGGCGAGCAGTACTTC CASSPTLRGEQYF
- TRBJ1-5 TRBV7-2 - TGTGCCAGCAGCTTAACAGTTGATAGAGAGCCCCAGCATTTT CASSLTVDREPQHF
TRBD1 TRBJ2-7 TRBV7-2 - TGTGCCAGCAGCTACAAACAGGGGGCCGAGCAGTACTTC CASSYKQGAEQYF
- TRBJ2-2 TRBV11-2 - TGTGCCAGCAGCTTCGAAACGGGAGAGGGCGGGGAGCTGTTTTTT CASSFETGEGGELFF
- TRBJ1-4 TRBV2 - TGTGCCAGCTGGAATGAAAAACTGTTTTTT CASWNEKLFF
TRBD2 TRBJ2-5 TRBV13 - TGTGCCAGCAGCGGAAGCGGGATCGGGGTGACCCAGTACTTC CASSGSGIGVTQYF
- TRBJ2-3 TRBV23-1 - TGCGCCAGCAGTCGGCGTGGGGGCGTAGGCACAGATACGCAGTATTTT CASSRRGGVGTDTQYF
- TRBJ1-3 TRBV7-8 - TGTGCCAGCAGCTTATCAACCACCATATATTTT CASSLSTTIYF
- TRBJ1-3 TRBV7-9 - TGTGCCAGCAGCTTAGTAGGTATCTCTGGAAACACCATATATTTT CASSLVGISGNTIYF
- TRBJ2-7 TRBV28 - TGTGCCAGCAGTAAAGAGGTCTACGAGCAGTACTTC CASSKEVYEQYF
- TRBJ1-2 TRBV5-1 - TGCGCCAGCAGCGGGGACGTCGGCTATGGCTACACCTTC CASSGDVGYGYTF
TRBD2 TRBJ2-3 TRBV2 - TGTGCCAGCAGCGAAGCGGGAGGTGGGGCAGATACGCAGTATTTT CASSEAGGGADTQYF
TRBD2 TRBJ2-7 TRBV27 - TGTGCCAGCAGACCGGGACTAGCGGGCTACGAGCAGTACTTC CASRPGLAGYEQYF
- TRBJ1-5 TRBV6-6 - TGTGCCAGCAGTTACTCGTGGCTCAATCAGCCCCAGCATTTT CASSYSWLNQPQHF
TRBD2 TRBJ2-1 TRBV7-3 - TGTGCCAGCAGCTTTCAGACTAGCGGGGATGAGCAGTTCTTC CASSFQTSGDEQFF
- TRBJ2-7 TRBV5-5 - TGTGCCAGCAGCTTGCGCGGGTTCTCCTACGAGCAGTACTTC CASSLRGFSYEQYF
- TRBJ2-5 TRBV7-2 - TGTGCCAGCAGCTCCGGGGCGGGGACCCAGTACTTC CASSSGAGTQYF
- TRBJ2-1 TRBV4-2 - TGTGCCAGCAGCCAGGATTTTTCAAATGAGCAGTTCTTC CASSQDFSNEQFF